The 20 T cell receptor beta chains below were found in one sample sequenced in a study of blood T cell repertoires in COVID-19. The method was immunoSEQ multiplex PCR; TCRdb's version includes in-frame clones alone and lacks a portion of them. In the table there are about 130,000 clones, around three quarters of which are singletons. What was sequenced was peripheral blood. The source is a man aged 35 to 55 with active or convalescent COVID-19.

V usage is TRBV6-7 and J usage is TRBJ2-1; 9 bases line up with TRBD2. TRBV6-7 counts as an open reading frame of uncertain function. Trimming removed 4 bases from V and 1 base from J; junction bases left unmatched: 2. The CDR3 is 15 residues long. CDR3 DNA: TGTGCCAGCAGTTCGACTAGCGGATCCTACAATGAGCAGTTCTTC. Its translation is CASSSTSGSYNEQFF.

The chain couples TRBV3-1 (or the pseudogene TRBV3-2) to TRBJ2-1; TRBD2 matches at 9 bases. J lost 5 bases, V lost 4 bases, and 6 bases had no gene match. The germline V gene has CDR1 LGHDT and CDR2 YNNKEL (reference sequence). CDR3 length: 15 residues. CDR3 in DNA: TGTGCCAGCAGCCTCGGGACTAGCCGCCACAATGAGCAGTTCTTC. Its protein is CASSLGTSRHNEQFF.

This clone showed up just once. The chain employs TRBV7-2 and TRBJ2-7, with 12 bases aligning to TRBD1. The CDR3 loop spans 15 amino acids. The V gene's germline CDR1 is SGHTA and CDR2 FQGNSA. V lost 5 bases and J lost 6; bases outside the gene matches: 8. CDR3 residues: CASSTGTGGFTEQYF. The CDR3 DNA reads as TGTGCCAGCAGCACAGGGACAGGGGGCTTCACCGAGCAGTACTTC.

Only one count was recorded for this clone. The rearrangement joins TRBV5-4 to TRBJ1-1; no firm D call. The CDR3 length is 15 residues. Trimming left V 0 bases short and J 4 bases short, with 13 bases between. Germline assignment: CDR1 SGHNT and CDR2 YYREEE (reference sequence). The CDR3 sequence: CASSLDIAGFTEAFF. CDR3 in DNA: TGTGCCAGCAGCTTGGATATTGCGGGATTCACTGAAGCTTTCTTT.

The chain couples TRBV7-9 to TRBJ2-3; D uncertain. V was shortened by 3 bases and J by 2 bases, with 12 bases between the two germline ends. CDR1 is SEHNR and CDR2 is FQNEAQ in the germline V gene (reference sequence). The CDR3 spans 15 residues. CDR3 nucleotide sequence: TGTGCCAGCAGCTTCGGTCTCTCGCCCACAGATACGCAGTATTTT. Translating it yields CASSFGLSPTDTQYF.

The V call is TRBV5-1, the J call TRBJ1-2; perhaps TRBD1 as D (5 bases). There are 17 residues in the CDR3. The germline V gene encodes CDR1 SGHRS and CDR2 YFSETQ. The V and J ends lost 4 bases and 0 bases respectively, with 19 bases between them. The CDR3 is CASSLDAGGEANYGYTF. The CDR3 nucleotides read TGCGCCAGCAGCCTCGACGCTGGAGGGGAGGCTAACTATGGCTACACCTTC.

The gene calls are TRBV27 and TRBJ2-2, with a weak D call TRBD2 (6 bases). The V end was cut by 4 bases, the J end by 1 base, with 10 bases between. The CDR3 spans 15 residues. Germline lookup yields CDR1 MNHEY and CDR2 SMNVEV (reference sequence). In DNA form, the CDR3 reads TGTGCCAGCAGTTCATCCGGGGGGAACACCGGGGAGCTGTTTTTT. This encodes CASSSSGGNTGELFF.

This clone was seen just once. V is TRBV9 and J is TRBJ2-3; possible D gene TRBD2, 5 bases. This CDR3 is 16 amino acids long. Germline CDR1 is SGDLS and CDR2 is YYNGEE. V lost 0 bases, J lost 1 base, and 12 bases lay in between. The CDR3 DNA is TGTGCCAGCAGCGTAGTAGCCGGAGGCGGCACAGATACGCAGTATTTT. Its translation: CASSVVAGGGTDTQYF.

The CDR3 protein is CATSRDRSGEQFF. For the CDR3, the DNA is TGTGCCACCAGCAGAGATCGTAGCGGTGAGCAGTTCTTC. V usage is TRBV15 and J usage is TRBJ2-1; D is perhaps TRBD2 (6 bases). Germline CDR1 reads LNHNV; CDR2 reads YYDKDF (reference sequence). Trimming took off 0 bases at V and 9 bases at J, with 9 bases between the two ends. CDR3 size: 13 residues. Filled out from reference TRBV15 and TRBJ2-1, the complete variable domain reads DAMVIQNPRYQVTQFGKPVTLSCSQTLNHNVMYWYQQKSSQAPKLLFHYYDKDFNNEADTPDNFQSRRPNTSFCFLDIRSPGLGDTAMYLCATSRDRSGEQFFGPGTRLTVL.

A remark on this clone: Other DNA sequences within the sample encode an identical CDR3. J is TRBJ1-1 and V is TRBV18; the match to TRBD1 covers 11 bases. CDR1 KGHSH and CDR2 LQKENI come from the germline V gene. The CDR3 runs to 14 residues. After removal of 6 bases from V and 4 bases from J, the junction contained 4 bases not matched to a gene. DNA of the CDR3: TGTGCCAGCTCGCCTGGGACAGGGGGCACTGAAGCTTTCTTT. Its translation: CASSPGTGGTEAFF.

V gene TRBV9 combines with J gene TRBJ1-5, with unresolved D. Per the germline V gene, CDR1 is SGDLS and CDR2 is YYNGEE. Trimming took off 3 bases at V and 0 bases at J, with 7 bases between the two ends. CDR3 length equals 14 residues. The CDR3 sequence: CASSALDSNQPQHF. As DNA, the CDR3 is TGTGCCAGCAGCGCTTTAGATAGCAATCAGCCCCAGCATTTT.

A single count supports this clone. The chain joins TRBV19 to TRBJ1-5, with 7 bases fitting TRBD1. CDR1 and CDR2 (germline): LNHDA, SQIVND (reference sequence). Trimming at V came to 7 bases and at J to 2 bases, leaving 5 bases not matched to a gene. There are 14 residues in the CDR3. CDR3 protein: CASNTDRGNQPQHF. CDR3 nucleotide sequence: TGTGCCAGTAATACCGACAGGGGCAATCAGCCCCAGCATTTT.

CDR3 in amino acids: CASSLRGPGQPQHF. The CDR3 DNA reads as TGTGCCAGCAGCCTCAGAGGGCCCGGTCAGCCCCAGCATTTT. The rearrangement links TRBV28 to TRBJ1-5; D remains unclear. This CDR3 region has 14 residues. Germline lookup yields CDR1 MDHEN and CDR2 SYDVKM. V dropped 6 bases and J dropped 6 bases, with 15 bases sitting between them.

This clone was seen a single time. J is TRBJ2-7 and V is TRBV11-2; 8 nucleotides agree with TRBD1. J lost 0 bases, V lost 5 bases, and 6 bases had no gene match. The CDR3 contains 15 residues. Germline assignment: CDR1 SGHAT and CDR2 FQNNGV. CDR3 sequence: CASSRPGGLSYEQYF. The CDR3 nucleotides are TGTGCCAGCAGCCGCCCAGGGGGCCTCTCCTACGAGCAGTACTTC. Together with reference TRBV11-2 and TRBJ2-7, the CDR3 gives the full variable domain: EAGVAQSPRYKIIEKRQSVAFWCNPISGHATLYWYQQILGQGPKLLIQFQNNGVVDDSQLPKDRFSAERLKGVDSTLKIQPAKLEDSAVYLCASSRPGGLSYEQYFGPGTRLTVT.

The chain couples TRBV28 to TRBJ2-5; TRBD1 is a possible D gene (5 bases). The V and J ends lost 4 bases and 2 bases respectively, with 14 bases between them. This CDR3 is 15 amino acids long. CDR1 and CDR2 from the germline V gene are MDHEN and SYDVKM. The CDR3 sequence: CASSSRQSPQETQYF. Here the CDR3 DNA reads TGTGCCAGCAGTTCAAGACAGTCCCCTCAAGAGACCCAGTACTTC.

In this sample, this clone turned up a few times. V is TRBV7-9 and J is TRBJ1-2, with 9 bases lining up with TRBD1. The CDR3 is 15 residues long. J lost 6 bases, V lost 5 bases, and 10 bases had no gene match. The V gene's germline CDR1 is SEHNR and CDR2 FQNEAQ (reference sequence). The CDR3 loop reads CASSTPGTGYNGYTF. CDR3 DNA: TGTGCCAGCAGCACCCCCGGGACAGGGTATAATGGCTACACCTTC.

CDR3: CASSTRRGRTYEQYF. The CDR3 bases are TGTGCCAGCAGCACCCGTAGGGGGCGGACCTACGAGCAGTACTTC. The V call is TRBV21-1, the J call TRBJ2-7; TRBD1 reflects the table's D call only, with no check against the DNA. TRBV21-1 is designated a pseudogene. CDR3 length: 15 residues.

This rearrangement joins TRBV7-2 to TRBJ2-7; perhaps TRBD2 as D (6 bases). The V gene's germline CDR1 is SGHTA and CDR2 FQGNSA. The germline V and J ends were trimmed by 5 bases and 11 bases, with 25 bases remaining between them. The CDR3 has 15 residues. The CDR3 sequence: CASSRGVGSPGRKYF. CDR3 nucleotide sequence: TGTGCCAGCAGCCGTGGAGTTGGGTCCCCTGGGAGGAAGTACTTC.

This clone has only one observation. This chain connects TRBV12-3 or TRBV12-4 to TRBJ1-1; D is perhaps TRBD1 (5 bases). The CDR3 extends over 13 amino acids. The ends were cut back, 6 bases at V and 5 bases at J, with 13 bases in the middle. The CDR3 DNA sequence: TGTGCCAGCAGCCTCAGGGTTTGGACTGAAGCTTTCTTT. Translating gives CASSLRVWTEAFF.

This clone has at least ten counts. The chain has TRBV24-1 and TRBJ1-1; TRBD1 agrees at 7 bases. With V trimmed by 3 bases and J by 5 bases, 8 bases remained unmatched. CDR1 KGHDR and CDR2 SFDVKD come from the germline V gene. The CDR3 extends over 15 amino acids. The CDR3 here is CATSDSRGRETEAFF. The CDR3 region has the DNA TGTGCCACCAGTGATAGTAGGGGGCGAGAGACTGAAGCTTTCTTT.